The TCR beta chain under discussion was sequenced for a study of circulating CD8 cells and anti-PD-1 response in melanoma (TCRdb year 2020). A note on the overall study: Nivolumab was administered to patients intravenously at 3 mg/kg every 2 weeks. The melanoma cohort included approximately 13 patients, of whom seven received anti-PD-1 as first-line therapy and six had previously received targeted therapy or immunotherapy. Patients with complete or partial responses were classified as responders; those with stable or progressive disease (RECIST v1.1) as non-responders. The TCR repertoire analysis was performed on around eleven melanoma patients, comprising 7 non-responders and 4 responders. On on-treatment samples, PD-1 was detected using a biotinylated anti-human IgG4 antibody. Study-wide findings and limitations: Repertoires were found to be largely private between subsets, with under 7.5% of TRB clonotypes shared at M1, and the highest sharing was observed between DPOS and TIGIT. The cohort mixed treatment-naive and previously treated patients, which the authors noted could influence results. Only baseline and M1 samples, drawn from a small cohort with few responders, went into the published TCR repertoire comparisons. The DNEG repertoire was the most diverse; PD-1 and DPOS showed similar, higher clonality, and TIGIT repertoires were the least diverse. Because of limited material, replicates were generally not included when the experiments were performed. Tumor material was not accessible, so tumor reactivity was assessed by peptide assays on expanded sorted subsets instead.

A BD FACSAria II cell sorter was used to sort four subsets, defined by PD-1 and/or TIGIT, from live CD3+CD8+TCRalphabeta+ cells. To characterize how relevant each subset is to anti-PD-1 therapy response, circulating CD8 T cells were sorted into four subsets based on PD-1 and TIGIT expression. For each sorted CD8 T-cell subset, both the TCR alpha and TCR beta chains were sequenced. Peripheral blood was drawn before the first anti-PD-1 injection and after two and four injections. Ficoll gradient centrifugation was used to isolate PBMCs right away. Until use, PBMCs were stored frozen in liquid nitrogen in RPMI containing 20% FCS and approximately 9.1% DMSO. After thawing, PBMCs were stained with a viability dye plus antibodies against CD3, CD8alpha, TCRalphabeta, PD-1 and TIGIT. Total RNA was extracted with the RNeasy Kit, and a RIN above 7 was reached by every sample. The reads were generated on a NextSeq 500. The QIAseq Immune Repertoire RNA Library Kit, Human TCR Panel was used to prepare TCR libraries from around 14 ng of total RNA. The TCR libraries were sequenced on an Illumina NextSeq using a Mid Output V2 kit and asymmetric 261x41 paired-end reads. Every TCR library was diluted to 4 to 4.5 nM, then pooled, denatured and loaded at roughly 0.91 pM. The paper's processing steps were these. The QIAGEN GeneGlobe Data Analysis Center was used to process TCR FASTQ files, and downstream analysis was done in R 3.5.2. To get clonality, Shannon entropy was normalized by the log of the number of unique productive sequences and the result was subtracted from one. Fisher exact tests at 5% FDR, run separately within each subset, picked out TRA or TRB clonotypes whose abundance differed between baseline and M1. Clonotypes with differential abundance were put into four groups: emerging, expanding, contracting or non-expanding/contracting. Morisita's overlap index was used to measure repertoire overlap between patients. TCRdb redid the processing of the public reads, applying fastp at Q25 and MiXCR, and retained in-frame beta chains. Records with the same CDR3 protein are collapsed into one entry carrying the most frequent genes and DNA. The V and J calls come from TCRdb's annotation, not from the publication. The sample has more than 450 distinct CDR3 sequences on record, 6.5% to 8.5% of them singletons. The leading ten clones occupy approximately 9.9% of the sample.

By sample share, this clonotype is medium-sized (0.01 to 0.1%). Its antigen target is currently unknown. A read error may account for a junction end that differs from germline. Per the germline V gene, MNHEY is the CDR1 and SVGAGI is the CDR2. From cysteine to phenylalanine, the CDR3 is 15 amino acids long. Left in the record is the CDR3 DNA by itself, 45 bases read in frame from the first base. The V gene is TRBV6-5 and the J gene is TRBJ2-2, with 8 bases matching TRBD2. The sequence was obtained from a human donor with melanoma. The sequences come from CD8+ T cells from PBMCs, collected at baseline or after one month of anti-PD-1 therapy (not recorded which). The CDR3 has the sequence CASSPSGGYTGELFF. At the DNA level, the sequence is TGTGCGAGCAGCCCATCGGGGGGGTATACCGGGGAGCTGTTTTTT.